These 17 T cell receptor beta chains were sequenced from one sample in a study of cytomegalovirus exposure and HLA in healthy donors. PCR was performed using 60 Vbeta and 13 Jbeta primers. The table came from immunoSEQ multiplex PCR; TCRdb's copy has only in-frame clones and leaves some out. The sample has over 150,000 clones; around three quarters are singletons. The sample was PBMCs. These receptors all stem from a woman in her fifties or sixties in good health and CMV-seropositive.

V usage is TRBV11-3 and J usage is TRBJ2-1, with 7 bases fitting TRBD1. The CDR3 has 14 residues. The V and J ends lost 6 bases and 7 bases, in that order; junction bases with no gene match: 9. Germline loops: CDR1 SGHNT, CDR2 YENEEA. The CDR3 reads CASRQDRIANEQFF. The DNA for the CDR3 is TGTGCCAGCAGACAGGACAGGATTGCAAATGAGCAGTTCTTC. The full variable domain, rest sourced from reference TRBV11-3 and TRBJ2-1, is EAGVVQSPRYKIIEKKQPVAFWCNPISGHNTLYWYLQNLGQGPELLIRYENEEAVDDSQLPKDRFSAERLKGVDSTLKIQPAELGDSAVYLCASRQDRIANEQFFGPGTRLTVL.

The chain employs TRBV5-4 and TRBJ2-5; 13 bases map to TRBD2. Germline loops: CDR1 SGHNT, CDR2 YYREEE (reference sequence). After removal of 0 bases from V and 2 bases from J, the junction contained 4 bases not matched to a gene. This CDR3 region has 17 residues. Written as DNA, the CDR3 is TGTGCCAGCAGCTTGGGACTAGCGGGGGGACTACAAGAGACCCAGTACTTC. Its translation is CASSLGLAGGLQETQYF.

This clone was found a few times. This rearrangement joins TRBV20-1 to TRBJ2-7, with 12 bases that match TRBD2. The CDR3 extends over 11 amino acids. The germline V gene has CDR1 DFQATT and CDR2 SNEGSKA (reference sequence). The ends lost 8 bases at V and 7 bases at J; junction bases unmatched: 3. This CDR3 is CSQLAGGEQYF. CDR3 bases: TGCAGTCAACTAGCGGGGGGTGAGCAGTACTTC.

This chain joins TRBV7-9 and TRBJ2-7, with TRBD2 matching 11 bases. V was clipped by 1 base and J by 6 bases; unmatched bases: 5. The CDR3 totals 15 residues. Germline loops: CDR1 SEHNR, CDR2 FQNEAQ (reference sequence). The CDR3 protein is CASSLVELAGGEQYF. CDR3 coding DNA: TGTGCCAGCAGCTTAGTGGAGCTAGCGGGAGGCGAGCAGTACTTC.

The V call is TRBV20-1, the J call TRBJ2-2; D gene uncertain. V lost 3 bases to trimming and J lost 7 bases, with 6 bases between them. The germline V gene has CDR1 DFQATT and CDR2 SNEGSKA (reference sequence). There are 11 residues in the CDR3. CDR3 DNA: TGCAGTGCTAGTTCGGGCGGGGAGCTGTTTTTT. Encoded protein: CSASSGGELFF.

This CDR3 reads CASSKQDSYNEQFF. The DNA of the CDR3 is TGTGCCAGCAGCAAACAGGACAGCTACAATGAGCAGTTCTTC. J is TRBJ2-1 and V is TRBV21-1; the table names TRBD1, a call not compared with the DNA. TRBV21-1 is listed as a pseudogene. This CDR3 is 14 amino acids long.

This chain links TRBV6-6 with TRBJ1-5, with D hard to call. The length of the CDR3 is 15 residues. The V and J ends lost 2 bases and 5 bases respectively, with 13 bases between them. Germline lookup yields CDR1 MNHNY and CDR2 SVGAGI (reference sequence). Here the CDR3 reads CASSYPWQVHQPQHF. CDR3 sequence (DNA): TGTGCCAGCAGTTACCCATGGCAGGTTCATCAGCCCCAGCATTTT.

The V and J genes are TRBV7-9 and TRBJ2-1; tentatively, D is TRBD2 (5 bases). Trimming cost V 3 bases and J 7 bases, with 13 bases left between them. Per germline, CDR1 SEHNR and CDR2 FQNEAQ (reference sequence). The CDR3 is 14 amino acids. CDR3 amino acids: CASSFWTGKNEQFF. As DNA, the CDR3 is TGTGCCAGCAGCTTTTGGACTGGCAAAAATGAGCAGTTCTTC.

The J gene is TRBJ1-2, the V gene TRBV28; TRBD1 matches at 7 bases. The germline V gene has CDR1 MDHEN and CDR2 SYDVKM. The CDR3 runs to 12 residues. V shed 8 bases, J shed 4 bases, and the junction held 4 bases outside the gene matches. The CDR3 spells CASRDSLYGYTF. CDR3 coding DNA: TGTGCCAGCCGGGACAGTCTCTATGGCTACACCTTC.

The rearrangement uses TRBV19 and TRBJ1-5; weak D call: TRBD1 (5 bases). Germline CDR1 and CDR2: LNHDA and SQIVND (reference sequence). This CDR3 has 15 amino acids. Trimming pared 5 bases from V and 2 bases from J, leaving 13 bases between. CDR3 amino acids: CASSLSGFGNQPQHF. The DNA of the CDR3 is TGTGCCAGTAGTCTTTCAGGGTTCGGCAATCAGCCCCAGCATTTT.

The chain links TRBV27 to TRBJ1-2; TRBD1 aligns across 9 bases. This CDR3 has 13 residues. The V segment lost 5 bases and the J segment 6 bases; nucleotides outside the gene matches: 4. Germline values: CDR1 MNHEY, CDR2 SMNVEV (reference sequence). CDR3 in DNA: TGTGCCAGCAGTAGACAGGGGGTAGATGGCTACACCTTC. This translates into CASSRQGVDGYTF.

The gene calls are TRBV6-6 and TRBJ1-2, with a weak D call TRBD1 (5 bases). The CDR3 runs 14 residues. CDR1 is MNHNY, CDR2 SVGAGI, per germline (reference sequence). With 5 bases removed from V and 6 bases from J, the gap between germline ends came to 16 bases. The CDR3 loop is CASSPATASNGYTF. CDR3 nucleotide sequence: TGTGCCAGCAGTCCTGCGACAGCCAGCAATGGCTACACCTTC.

The V call is TRBV5-5, the J call TRBJ1-6; 8 positions match TRBD1. This CDR3 region has 16 residues. Germline CDR1 reads SGHKS; CDR2 reads YYEKEE (reference sequence). Trimming took 6 bases from V and 0 from J; bases not matched to a gene: 5. CDR3 protein: CASNRQGSSYNSPLHF. The CDR3 DNA follows: TGTGCCAGCAACCGACAGGGGAGCTCCTATAATTCACCCCTCCACTTT. The full variable domain, completed using reference TRBV5-5 and TRBJ1-6, is DAGVTQSPTHLIKTRGQQVTLRCSPISGHKSVSWYQQVLGQGPQFIFQYYEKEERGRGNFPDRFSARQFPNYSSELNVNALLLGDSALYLCASNRQGSSYNSPLHFGNGTRLTVT.

The table lists this clone with a count of one. V and J are TRBV5-5 and TRBJ2-7; maybe TRBD1 (6 bases). The V gene lost 3 bases and the J gene lost 2 bases, with 15 bases spanning the gap. The CDR3 is 15 residues long. Germline lookup yields CDR1 SGHKS and CDR2 YYEKEE (reference sequence). The CDR3 sequence is CASSSGPGAPYEQYF. CDR3 nucleotides: TGTGCCAGCAGCTCGGGACCAGGGGCACCCTACGAGCAGTACTTC.

The gene calls are TRBV7-2 and TRBJ1-2; 7 bases map to TRBD1. After removal of 4 bases from V and 4 bases from J, the junction contained 6 bases not matched to a gene. Germline CDR1 is SGHTA and CDR2 is FQGNSA. CDR3 length equals 14 residues. The CDR3 DNA sequence: TGTGCCAGCAGCTCCGGGAGGGGGCCCTATGGCTACACCTTC. This sequence encodes CASSSGRGPYGYTF.

The chain carries TRBV2 and TRBJ1-6; unclear D gene. This CDR3 region has 15 residues. CDR1 is SNHLY and CDR2 is FYNNEI in the germline V gene. V was trimmed by 10 bases and J by 0 bases, leaving 13 bases between them. The CDR3 sequence is CAIWSAGSYNSPLHF. The CDR3 DNA is TGTGCCATCTGGTCGGCAGGCTCCTATAATTCACCCCTCCACTTT.

The rearrangement links TRBV6-5 to TRBJ2-5; 7 bases map to TRBD1. The J call is uncertain, as TRBJ2-7 better fits the DNA end. CDR3 length equals 15 residues. Per the germline V gene, CDR1 is MNHEY and CDR2 is SVGAGI. The CDR3 bases are TGTGCCAGCAGTTACTCGACGATATCAGGGGGCGAGCAGTACTTC. Its translation is CASSYSTISGGEQYF.